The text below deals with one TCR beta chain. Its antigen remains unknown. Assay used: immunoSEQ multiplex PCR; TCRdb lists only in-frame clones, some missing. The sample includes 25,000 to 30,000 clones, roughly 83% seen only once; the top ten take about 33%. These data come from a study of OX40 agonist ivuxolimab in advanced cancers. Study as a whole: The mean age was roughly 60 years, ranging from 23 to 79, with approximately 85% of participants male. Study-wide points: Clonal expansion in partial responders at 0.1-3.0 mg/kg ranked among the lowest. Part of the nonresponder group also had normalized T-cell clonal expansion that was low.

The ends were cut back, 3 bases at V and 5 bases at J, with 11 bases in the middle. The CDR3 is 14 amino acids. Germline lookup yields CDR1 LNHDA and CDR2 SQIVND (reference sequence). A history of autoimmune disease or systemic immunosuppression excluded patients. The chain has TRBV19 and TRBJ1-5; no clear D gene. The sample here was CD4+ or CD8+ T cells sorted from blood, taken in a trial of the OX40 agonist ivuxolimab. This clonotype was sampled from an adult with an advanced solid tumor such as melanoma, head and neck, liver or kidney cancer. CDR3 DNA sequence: TGTGCCAGTAGTATCGAGTCGTACTATCAGCCCCAGCATTTT. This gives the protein CASSIESYYQPQHF.